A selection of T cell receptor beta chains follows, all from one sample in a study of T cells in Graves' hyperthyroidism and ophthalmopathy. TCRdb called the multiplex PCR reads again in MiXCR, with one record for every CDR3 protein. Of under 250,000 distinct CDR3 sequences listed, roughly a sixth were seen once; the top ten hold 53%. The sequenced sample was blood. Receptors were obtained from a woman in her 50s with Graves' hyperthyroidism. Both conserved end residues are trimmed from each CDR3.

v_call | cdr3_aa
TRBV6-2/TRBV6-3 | ASSPLAGFTDTQY
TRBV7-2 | ASSLMTGGNTEAF
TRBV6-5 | ASSYVSRNTEAF
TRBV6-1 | ASNGVTSGISYNEQF
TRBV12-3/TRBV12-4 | ASTSGREQY
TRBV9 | ASSVSGQGRVYGYT
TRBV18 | ASSPGIFGNTEAF
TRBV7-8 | ASSVTNGAGVGTGELF
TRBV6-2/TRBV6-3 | ASSYSRGQGRGGEQY
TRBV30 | AWSVQTDQPQH
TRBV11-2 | ASSFAPGTSGNTGELF
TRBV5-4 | ASSQGTAGAKMNTEAF
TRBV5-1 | ASDAGQGYGYT
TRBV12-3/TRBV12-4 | ASSSSLAEDYEQY
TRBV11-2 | ASSLGQGGISYEQY
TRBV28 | ASSFYPLAGPSYEQY
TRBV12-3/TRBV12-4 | ASSLSVETQY
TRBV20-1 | SASNWLAGENEQF
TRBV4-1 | ASSQADPESSYNERF
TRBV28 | ASSFSPQTGDYEQY
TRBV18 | ASSPYLGKDNEQF
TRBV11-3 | ASSLEGGMIPSSYEQY
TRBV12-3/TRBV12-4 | ASSLWQETQY
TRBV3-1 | ASSKVSRDPDYEQY
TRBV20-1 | SARDLRRYDQPQH
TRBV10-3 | AISRVGETQY
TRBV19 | ASSLRTGVDEQY
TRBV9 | ASSEGQHSYEQY
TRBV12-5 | ASGQQGWGQPQH
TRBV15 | ATSRGRGSGHNEQF
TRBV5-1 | ASSLENREAYT
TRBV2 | ASRSGGDGKNIQY